One T cell receptor (beta chain) is described in this entry. This clonotype was seen repeatedly, ten times or more. No cognate antigen has been identified for it. No much larger clone exists at a distance of one base, and base qualities are not known. This record belongs to a study of T cell repertoires in cytomegalovirus infection (dated by TCRdb to the late 2010s). At the level of the whole study: Alongside well-studied HLA-B-restricted epitopes, the peptide stimulations were aimed at recently identified HLA-C-restricted CMV epitopes, whose presentation resists viral immunomodulation. Because public TCR beta signatures pointed to carriage of CMV infection together with the matching HLA type, the HLA type of each donor mattered for the analysis. General findings and caveats noted by the study authors: Carriers of CMV infection plus the relevant HLA type were discriminated by the cumulative frequency of public TCR beta family members in the study cohort and in an independent 352-donor cohort. The ex vivo response was dominated by HLA-C-restricted CMV-specific TCR beta clonotypes, which also provided the single most frequent clonotype in two of eight donors.

This specimen's treatment or condition label, per the study, means: in vitro stimulation with specific CMV peptide epitopes to enrich CMV-specific T cells. TCRdb records Illumina HiSeq 1500 as the sequencer. TCRdb reworked the public reads: Q25 trimming with fastp, MiXCR clone assembly, productive beta chains retained. Duplicate CDR3 protein sequences are folded into a single record with the most common DNA and genes. For this sample there are approximately 390,000 distinct CDR3 sequences; just under 35% appear just once. The ten largest clones capture approximately 13% of the sample. The sample here was cultured PBMCs, taken from culture after CMV antigen stimulation. The sequence derives from a human donor in good health (CMV status not recorded). Some clones in this sample may be carry-over from other donors' samples.

The nucleotides are TGTGCCAGCAGTCCTGGGACAGCTAATTCACCCCTCCACTTT. It encodes CASSPGTANSPLHF. The rearrangement joined TRBV27 to TRBJ1-6; 7 bases in between match TRBD1. From the cysteine through the phenylalanine, the CDR3 covers 14 amino acids. The CDR3 DNA has 42 bases and is translated from base 1. According to the germline V gene (reference sequence), CDR1 reads MNHEY and CDR2 reads SMNVEV. Trimming accounts for 5 bases at V and 6 bases at J, while the number of junction bases matched to no gene is 4.